The 7 T cell receptor beta chains given below trace back to one sample, sequenced in a study of metastatic and nonmetastatic thyroid tumors. Every patient underwent thyroid surgery untreated. With MiXCR, TCRdb called clones anew from the PCR reads. The sample lists about 60,000 clones, 16% occurring once. The sequenced material came from blood. The receptors stem from a male donor with papillary thyroid cancer or a benign thyroid nodule (not recorded which). Some clones in this sample may be carry-over from other donors' samples.

This clone was detected ten times or more. The V call is TRBV9, the J call TRBJ2-2, with no clear D. Per germline, CDR1 SGDLS and CDR2 YYNGEE. There are 12 residues in the CDR3. The ends were cut back, 3 bases at V and 4 bases at J, with 4 bases in the middle. DNA of the CDR3: TGTGCCAGCAGCGGAGTCACCGGGGAGCTGTTTTTT. Its protein is CASSGVTGELFF.

J is TRBJ2-7 and V is TRBV9, with TRBD1 matching 10 bases. The J segment lost 2 bases and the V segment lost 5 bases, leaving 13 bases of the junction unmatched. There are 17 residues in the CDR3. Germline V gene data show CDR1 as SGDLS and CDR2 as YYNGEE. CDR3 DNA: TGTGCCAGCAGAGAGGGGACAGGGGATGGTCGGACCTACGAGCAGTACTTC. Protein product: CASREGTGDGRTYEQYF.

The sample holds many counts of this clone. The chain links TRBV6-1 to TRBJ1-2; maybe TRBD1 (5 bases). This CDR3 is built from 14 residues. V lost 4 bases to trimming and J lost 4 bases, with 13 bases between them. Germline assignment: CDR1 MNHNS and CDR2 SASEGT. The CDR3 DNA is TGTGCCAGCAGTGCCACCGGGACCGGCTATGGCTACACCTTC. Protein product: CASSATGTGYGYTF.

The V and J genes are TRBV5-1 and TRBJ2-3; a weak D match, TRBD2 (5 bases). This CDR3 spans 16 amino acids. V was clipped by 0 bases and J by 4 bases, with 15 bases between them. Looked up from germline, CDR1 is SGHRS and CDR2 is YFSETQ. Here the CDR3 DNA reads TGCGCCAGCAGCTTGGAGCAGGCGACGCGGGCAGATACGCAGTATTTT. It encodes CASSLEQATRADTQYF.

This clone showed up many times. This chain joins TRBV5-1 and TRBJ1-4; the match to TRBD1 covers 8 bases. V lost 2 bases, J lost 0 bases, and 3 bases stayed unmatched. CDR1 is SGHRS and CDR2 is YFSETQ in the germline V gene. There are 16 residues in the CDR3. DNA of the CDR3: TGCGCCAGCAGCTTCGGGACAGGTTCAACTAATGAAAAACTGTTTTTT. It translates to CASSFGTGSTNEKLFF.

Worth noting for this clone: Compared with germline, one end of the junction differs, possibly owing to a read error. This sequence joins TRBV11-2 and TRBJ1-3; maybe TRBD1 (5 bases). CDR1 is SGHAT and CDR2 is FQNNGV in the germline V gene. CDR3 length: 16 amino acids. CDR3 in amino acids: CANSRRGGTRGDTIYF. The CDR3 DNA is TGTGCCAACAGCCGCCGGGGGGGAACCCGTGGAGACACCATATATTTT.

This clone has a count of ten or more. The chain employs TRBV20-1 and TRBJ2-1; D is unresolved. The V and J ends lost 3 bases and 8 bases respectively, with 23 bases between them. This CDR3 comprises 16 residues. Germline lookup yields CDR1 DFQATT and CDR2 SNEGSKA (reference sequence). The CDR3 bases are TGCAGTGCTAGCTTTGATCCCGGTTCTGGTAGGGATGAGCAGTTCTTC. This translates into CSASFDPGSGRDEQFF.